The 14 T cell receptor beta chains presented below share a single source sample, sequenced in a study of blood T cell repertoires in COVID-19. Assay: immunoSEQ multiplex PCR; the TCRdb copy retains only in-frame clones and omits some. This table holds approximately 90,000 clones, approximately 88% found once. The source material was peripheral blood. Receptors were obtained from a man between 60 and 75 years old with acute or convalescent COVID-19.

The rearrangement uses TRBV19 and TRBJ2-3, with 7 positions matching TRBD1. V dropped 3 bases and J dropped 1; count of bases not matched to a gene: 1. The CDR3 consists of 14 residues. CDR1 is LNHDA and CDR2 is SQIVND in the germline V gene (reference sequence). Here the CDR3 DNA reads TGTGCCAGTAGTATTGGACAGGGCACAGATACGCAGTATTTT. Protein: CASSIGQGTDTQYF. Supplemented by reference TRBV19 and TRBJ2-3, the full variable domain reads DGGITQSPKYLFRKEGQNVTLSCEQNLNHDAMYWYRQDPGQGLRLIYYSQIVNDFQKGDIAEGYSVSREKKESFPLTVTSAQKNPTAFYLCASSIGQGTDTQYFGPGTRLTVL.

This rearrangement joins TRBV28 to TRBJ2-1, with TRBD2 matching over 8 bases. The junction had 11 bases not matched to a gene; V was cut back by 7 bases and J by 3 bases. Germline CDR1 is MDHEN and CDR2 is SYDVKM. The CDR3 runs 16 residues. The DNA of the CDR3 is TGTGCCAGCATCTCACTCGAGCGGGGGCTCTACAATGAGCAGTTCTTC. Its protein product is CASISLERGLYNEQFF.

The chain joins TRBV2 to TRBJ2-1, with D perhaps TRBD2 (6 bases). Germline values: CDR1 SNHLY, CDR2 FYNNEI. V was clipped by 2 bases and J by 12 bases, with 20 bases between them. The CDR3 loop spans 15 amino acids. The CDR3 reads CASSESRGAGSGQFF. CDR3 DNA sequence: TGTGCCAGCAGTGAAAGTAGGGGAGCCGGGAGCGGGCAGTTCTTC.

Comment on this clone: This is likely a read error, given that the CDR3 carries no conserved phenylalanine or tryptophan at its end. Because the CDR3's place on the DNA is in doubt, the DNA is left out and the CDR3 is given as listed by TCRdb. The rearrangement links TRBV5-6 to TRBJ1-1; TRBD1 is taken as the D call from the table, unchecked against the DNA. The CDR3 numbers 12 amino acids, ends counted. Looked up from germline, CDR1 is SGHDT and CDR2 is YYEEEE. CDR3 loop: CASSALTGSLSV.

The rearrangement joins TRBV5-1 to TRBJ2-2; 7 bases align to TRBD2. The CDR3 runs 17 residues. V shed 1 base, J shed 0 bases, and the junction held 6 bases outside the gene matches. Looked up from germline, CDR1 is SGHRS and CDR2 is YFSETQ. The CDR3: CASSLQFGTTNTGELFF. CDR3 coding DNA: TGCGCCAGCAGCTTGCAGTTTGGGACTACGAACACCGGGGAGCTGTTTTTT.

V and J are TRBV27 and TRBJ1-6; no firm D call. Trimming shortened V by 8 bases and J by 3 bases, and 8 bases separated the two germline ends. Germline loops: CDR1 MNHEY, CDR2 SMNVEV (reference sequence). The CDR3 is 13 amino acids. DNA of the CDR3: TGTGCCAGCGGAGCCTACTATAATTCACCCCTCCACTTT. Translated, it gives CASGAYYNSPLHF.

The chain has TRBV6-5 and TRBJ2-1, with TRBD2 identical over 11 bases. CDR3 length: 15 residues. V shed 6 bases, J shed 5 bases, and the junction held 6 bases outside the gene matches. Germline-derived CDR1 and CDR2 are MNHEY and SVGAGI. CDR3 nucleotides: TGTGCCAGCAGAATACAGGGACTAGCGGACAATGAGCAGTTCTTC. Its translation: CASRIQGLADNEQFF.

This chain connects TRBV7-3 to TRBJ2-1; 8 bases map to TRBD2. This CDR3 contains 13 residues. V shed 6 bases and J 6 bases; nucleotides not matched to a gene: 4. Looked up from germline, CDR1 is SGHTA and CDR2 is FQGTGA. The CDR3 DNA sequence: TGTGCCAGCAGTCGCGGGAGGTTCAATGAGCAGTTCTTC. Protein: CASSRGRFNEQFF.

V gene TRBV7-6 combines with J gene TRBJ2-1, with a possible D match to TRBD2 (6 bases). Trimming removed 5 bases at V and 4 bases at J, with 15 bases between. CDR3 size: 15 residues. CDR1 and CDR2 from the germline V gene are SGHVS and FNYEAQ. The CDR3, as DNA: TGTGCCAGCAGCCCGGCAGCGGGTTCTTACAATGAGCAGTTCTTC. It translates to CASSPAAGSYNEQFF.

This CDR3 is CASSYDGQGKGYGYTF. CDR3 sequence (DNA): TGTGCCAGCAGTTACGATGGACAGGGGAAGGGCTATGGCTACACCTTC. This chain joins TRBV6-5 and TRBJ1-2, with 9 bases that match TRBD1. Germline CDR1 and CDR2: MNHEY and SVGAGI. Germline trimming cut 2 bases from V and 4 bases from J; bases unmatched to any gene: 8. The CDR3 loop spans 16 amino acids.

The chain carries TRBV24-1 and TRBJ2-3, with 9 bases identical to TRBD2. This CDR3 region has 16 residues. Germline trimming cut 4 bases from V and 2 bases from J; bases unmatched to any gene: 6. From germline, CDR1 is KGHDR and CDR2 SFDVKD. For the CDR3, the DNA is TGTGCCACCAGTGAAACCCTAGCGGGGAACACAGATACGCAGTATTTT. Its protein product is CATSETLAGNTDTQYF.

This clone was recorded once. V is TRBV23-1 and J is TRBJ1-5; 8 bases fit TRBD1. TRBV23-1 is flagged as an ORF with uncertain function. V dropped 3 bases and J dropped 0; count of bases not matched to a gene: 7. CDR3 length: 17 amino acids. The CDR3 sequence: CASSQEGDRHSNQPQHF. Here the CDR3 DNA reads TGCGCCAGCAGTCAGGAGGGGGACAGGCATAGCAATCAGCCCCAGCATTTT.

The chain employs TRBV23-1 and TRBJ1-1, with 10 bases aligning to TRBD1. TRBV23-1 is treated as an ORF (open reading frame) with a function not yet certain. The CDR3 totals 18 residues. J lost 1 base, V lost 2 bases, and 10 bases had no gene match. CDR3 DNA: TGCGCCAGCAGTCAAAGAGGGACAGGGGAGCCAGAGAACACTGAAGCTTTCTTT. Translated, it gives CASSQRGTGEPENTEAFF.

The V gene is TRBV7-3, the J gene TRBJ2-3; D is possibly TRBD2 (5 bases). The CDR3 runs 15 residues. Trimming cost V 5 bases and J 7 bases, with 19 bases left between them. Germline V gives CDR1 SGHTA, CDR2 FQGTGA. Here the CDR3 reads CASSPKEGMGNTQYF. For the CDR3, the DNA is TGTGCCAGCAGCCCTAAAGAGGGAATGGGAAATACGCAGTATTTT.